This TCR beta chain was found in a study of CXCR3-negative and CXCR3-positive naive CD8 T cells (dated by TCRdb to 2018 to 2020). For the study in its entirety: In total, roughly 140 million TRB reads were obtained, which works out to roughly 1.5 +/- 0.3 million reads per library. Data from some twelve donors, pooled across two independent experiments, went into the diversity and physicochemical repertoire analyses. Naive subsets from a handful of donors and memory cells from 3 donors were included in the TRBV-TRBJ cluster analysis.

What the research found in general, with its limitations: Because CXCR3 expression was partially decreased after cryopreservation, freshly isolated PBMCs were used for most assays. Within the same donor, TRBV-TRBJ usage looked similar between naive CXCR3-negative and CXCR3-positive cells, but memory cells had distinct patterns. Because surface CD5, which has been linked to self-reactivity in mice, was comparable between naive subsets, TCR interaction strength was also inferred from TRB CDR3 physicochemical properties. Compared with CXCR3-negative naive cells, CXCR3-positive naive cells had TRB CDR3s with higher hydrophobicity (lower Kidera factor 4), lower energy, and higher strength and volume indices. Repertoire diversity was comparably high in both naive subsets but much lower in memory CD8+ T cells.

Notes on this clonotype: Which antigen it targets is not known.

Each CD8+ T cell subset was flow-sorted in triplicate, and 300,000 or so cells per subset were placed directly into RLT lysis buffer. To keep memory contaminants out, a stringent definition of naive CD8+ T cells was applied: CD45RO-CCR7+CD27+CD95-. Standard density gradient centrifugation was used to isolate peripheral blood mononuclear cells from buffy coats. Naive CXCR3-negative and CXCR3-positive CD8+ T cells were flow-sorted on a FACSAria III. An RNeasy Mini Kit was used to extract total RNA from the sorted cells. Its CDR3 holds 16 amino acids, cysteine through phenylalanine. No DNA accompanies this entry. CDR1 and CDR2 are read off the germline V gene as MNHEY and SVGAGI. Data came from a NextSeq 550. The Human TCR Profiling Kit (MiLaboratory) was used to make UMI-labeled 5' RACE TRB cDNA libraries. The full amount of extracted RNA was used for cDNA synthesis, and the full amount of resulting cDNA was used for PCR amplification. The libraries were made side by side, with each library going through the same number of PCR cycles. As for the original processing: MIGEC and MiXCR extracted about 53,000 +/- 10,000 unique UMI-labeled TRB cDNA molecules per library, requiring at least two reads per UMI. On average, roughly 40,000 +/- 10,000 functional in-frame TRB CDR3 nucleotide clonotypes lacking stop codons were found per library. Diversity metrics, including normalized Shannon-Wiener and Chao1, were computed in VDJtools after downsampling to 5000 UMI-labeled TRB molecules per sample. For the central five CDR3 residues, VDJtools calculated physicochemical properties weighted by clonotype size, namely interaction energy, strength, volume and Kidera factor 4. Following reprocessing of the reads by TCRdb, the data hold one row per CDR3 protein sequence and no DNA is available. TCRdb assigned the V and J calls; the authors' analysis was not used. This sample's table contains about 82,000 distinct CDR3 sequences. The ten largest clones capture about 1% of the sample.

What was sequenced was naive CXCR3- CD8+ T cells from blood. This specimen's cell subset or site label, per the study, means: CD45RO-CCR7+CD27+CD95- naive CD8+ T cells lacking CXCR3 (TNR3-). The rearranged segments are TRBV6-5 and TRBJ2-4; TCRdb's D gene call, TRBD2, goes unchecked for lack of DNA. The receptor's source is a human donor in good health. Some clones in this sample may be carry-over from other donors' samples. CDR3 protein: CASGWWDDSGIDIQYF.